These 22 T cell receptor beta chains were all obtained from the same sample, sequenced in a study of T-cell memory formation after mild COVID-19. TCRdb passed the 5' RACE reads through MiXCR, listing each CDR3 protein once. The table shows 550,000 to 700,000 distinct CDR3 sequences, with more than 15% occurring only once. Sequenced material: PBMCs or a T cell subset sorted from them (not recorded which). Receptors originate from an adult woman who had mild COVID-19 (a few samples of this study predate the infection). Cell type and time point are not known.

This clonotype was seen a handful of times. The J gene is TRBJ2-3, the V gene TRBV3-1, with D tentatively TRBD2 (6 bases). This CDR3 comprises 13 residues. Deletions cut 1 base from V and 7 bases from J, with 9 bases between. Germline-derived CDR1 and CDR2 are LGHDT and YNNKEL (reference sequence). CDR3 region: CASSQAGVNTQYF. In nucleotides, the CDR3 is TGTGCCAGCAGCCAAGCGGGAGTGAATACGCAGTATTTT.

This clonotype has more than one count but fewer than ten. This sequence joins TRBV30 and TRBJ2-3; 14 bases match TRBD2. From germline, CDR1 is GTSNPN and CDR2 SVGIG (reference sequence). The CDR3 is 17 amino acids. V was clipped by 2 bases and J by 0 bases; unmatched bases: 4. The CDR3 region is CAWSRTSGGTSTDTQYF. The DNA for the CDR3 is TGTGCCTGGAGTCGGACTAGCGGGGGGACTAGCACAGATACGCAGTATTTT.

This chain joins TRBV24-1 and TRBJ2-5; D assignment may be TRBD1 or TRBD2 (6 bases each). Trimming left V 5 bases short and J 2 bases short, with 14 bases between. This CDR3 region has 15 residues. Germline V gene data show CDR1 as KGHDR and CDR2 as SFDVKD. DNA of the CDR3: TGTGCCACCAGTGGGGCTGAGGGGGGACAAGAGACCCAGTACTTC. Translated: CATSGAEGGQETQYF.

The CDR3 DNA reads TGCGCCAGCAGGCGAACAGGGTTGAGCACAGATACGCAGTATTTT. Protein product: CASRRTGLSTDTQYF. This chain links TRBV4-1 with TRBJ2-3, with D maybe TRBD1 (6 bases). There are 15 residues in the CDR3. V lost 6 bases and J lost 0, with 13 bases in between. Germline values: CDR1 MGHRA, CDR2 YSYEKL.

The J gene is TRBJ2-2, the V gene TRBV7-3, with a weak D call TRBD2 (7 bases). In germline, CDR1 is SGHTA, CDR2 FQGTGA. The germline V and J ends were trimmed by 1 base and 6 bases, with 15 bases remaining between them. The CDR3 runs to 16 residues. DNA for the CDR3: TGTGCCAGCAGCTTAAACGGGGGGCCGACAGCCGGGGAGCTGTTTTTT. It specifies CASSLNGGPTAGELFF.

This clonotype was seen more than once but under ten times. The J gene is TRBJ1-2, the V gene TRBV4-2, with D possibly being TRBD1 (6 bases). CDR3 length: 15 amino acids. V lost 0 bases, J lost 5 bases, and 13 bases lay in between. Germline V gene data show CDR1 as LGHNA and CDR2 as YNFKEQ. The CDR3, as DNA: TGTGCCAGCAGCCAAGAAGACAGGAGACCTTATGGCTACACCTTC. It codes for CASSQEDRRPYGYTF.

V and J are TRBV7-8 and TRBJ2-1; D call uncertain. Trimming took 5 bases from V and 10 from J, leaving 12 bases between them. The germline CDR1 and CDR2 sequences are SGHVS and FQNEAQ. The CDR3 consists of 12 residues. The DNA for the CDR3 is TGTGCCAGCAGCCCAAGGCCTACAGAGCAGTTCTTC. Translation gives CASSPRPTEQFF.

The J gene is TRBJ1-6, the V gene TRBV11-3; 8 positions agree with TRBD1. The germline CDR1 and CDR2 sequences are SGHNT and YENEEA. The CDR3 spans 16 residues. Losses at the gene ends were 1 base for V and 5 bases for J; bases not matched to a gene: 4. CDR3 DNA: TGTGCCAGCAGCTTAGTCCAGGGGGCCCATAATTCACCCCTCCACTTT. It is translated as CASSLVQGAHNSPLHF. Full variable domain (outside the CDR3, taken from reference TRBV11-3 and TRBJ1-6): EAGVVQSPRYKIIEKKQPVAFWCNPISGHNTLYWYLQNLGQGPELLIRYENEEAVDDSQLPKDRFSAERLKGVDSTLKIQPAELGDSAVYLCASSLVQGAHNSPLHFGNGTRLTVT.

The gene calls are TRBV6-5 and TRBJ2-7, with 8 bases fitting TRBD1. V lost 7 bases to trimming and J lost 5 bases; unmatched junction nucleotides: 10. The germline V gene has CDR1 MNHEY and CDR2 SVGAGI. The CDR3 consists of 14 residues. The CDR3 sequence is CASKEGPGGDEQYF. CDR3 DNA sequence: TGTGCCAGCAAGGAGGGGCCAGGGGGCGACGAGCAGTACTTC.

This chain links TRBV29-1 with TRBJ2-5, with unresolved D. Germline assignment: CDR1 SQVTM and CDR2 ANQGSEA. V was pared by 1 base and J by 3 bases, with 6 bases between. CDR3 length: 12 amino acids. DNA of the CDR3: TGCAGCGTTGAAGGTGCTAAAGAGACCCAGTACTTC. Amino acid sequence: CSVEGAKETQYF.

This clonotype was seen a few times. This rearrangement joins TRBV12-3 or TRBV12-4 to TRBJ2-7; D call uncertain. Trimming stripped 6 bases from V and 7 bases from J, with 10 bases between. CDR3 length: 11 residues. The CDR3 DNA is TGTGCCAGCAGGGGGTTTGGTGAGCAGTACTTC. Its translation is CASRGFGEQYF.

This clonotype was observed a few times. V and J are TRBV7-9 and TRBJ2-3, with D possibly being TRBD2 (5 bases). Germline V CDR1 and CDR2: SEHNR, FQNEAQ (reference sequence). V was cut by 0 bases and J by 2 bases, with 12 bases left in between. CDR3 size: 16 residues. The chain's CDR3 is CASSLAAEGYTDTQYF. In DNA form, the CDR3 reads TGTGCCAGCAGCTTAGCAGCGGAAGGATACACAGATACGCAGTATTTT.

This clonotype was counted between two and nine times. This chain links TRBV20-1 with TRBJ2-5; 9 bases match TRBD2. The J segment lost 5 bases and the V segment lost 1 base, leaving 8 bases of the junction unmatched. Germline CDR1 DFQATT, CDR2 SNEGSKA (reference sequence). The CDR3 is 15 amino acids. CDR3 sequence reads: CSARAVAGGLETQYF. The DNA of the CDR3 is TGCAGTGCTAGAGCTGTTGCGGGGGGGCTGGAGACCCAGTACTTC.

This clonotype was detected only a few times. The gene calls are TRBV7-9 and TRBJ2-1; D gene ambiguous. Trimming shortened V by 6 bases and J by 2 bases, and 8 bases separated the two germline ends. Germline values: CDR1 SEHNR, CDR2 FQNEAQ (reference sequence). CDR3 length equals 13 residues. The CDR3 DNA follows: TGTGCCAGCAGTCCCCTAACCTACAATGAGCAGTTCTTC. This sequence encodes CASSPLTYNEQFF.

In this sample, this clonotype turned up a few times. V and J are TRBV2 and TRBJ2-7, with D tentatively TRBD1 (5 bases). The V gene's germline CDR1 is SNHLY and CDR2 FYNNEI. The CDR3 is made up of 12 amino acids. V shed 6 bases and J shed 4 bases, with 10 bases lying between them. The CDR3 is CASRGDGYEQYF. The CDR3 DNA sequence: TGTGCCAGCAGAGGGGATGGGTACGAGCAGTACTTC.

V and J are TRBV20-1 and TRBJ2-2; the match to TRBD2 covers 8 bases. The CDR3 is 13 amino acids. The V segment lost 4 bases and the J segment 9 bases; nucleotides outside the gene matches: 7. Germline values: CDR1 DFQATT, CDR2 SNEGSKA (reference sequence). The CDR3 spells CSATGLARRELFF. The DNA of the CDR3 is TGCAGTGCTACAGGACTAGCTAGGAGGGAGCTGTTTTTT.

This clonotype was seen only a few times. The CDR3 sequence is CAIGRGLNTEAFF. CDR3 bases: TGTGCCATCGGGAGGGGCTTGAACACTGAAGCTTTCTTT. V gene TRBV10-3 combines with J gene TRBJ1-1, with D possibly matching TRBD1 (5 bases). Per germline, CDR1 ENHRY and CDR2 SYGVKD. Trimming cost V 8 bases and J 0 bases, with 10 bases left between them. The CDR3 has 13 residues.

This clonotype was counted only a few times. The chain has TRBV9 and TRBJ2-5, with D maybe TRBD1 (5 bases). Germline values: CDR1 SGDLS, CDR2 YYNGEE. The ends were cut back, 0 bases at V and 5 bases at J, with 17 bases in the middle. The CDR3 has 16 amino acids. Written as DNA, the CDR3 is TGTGCCAGCAGCGTAGCCGGGTCAGGGCTTCGGGAGACCCAGTACTTC. This translates into CASSVAGSGLRETQYF.

V and J are TRBV10-3 and TRBJ1-5; D ambiguous. Germline assignment: CDR1 ENHRY and CDR2 SYGVKD. Trimming removed 2 bases at V and 1 base at J, with 12 bases between. The CDR3 runs 16 residues. CDR3 sequence reads: CAISEREGLSNQPQHF. The CDR3 region has the DNA TGTGCCATCAGTGAGAGGGAAGGGTTGAGCAATCAGCCCCAGCATTTT.

This clonotype was detected a few times. This chain joins TRBV27 and TRBJ2-7, with 7 bases fitting TRBD1. CDR3 length: 14 amino acids. The germline CDR1 and CDR2 sequences are MNHEY and SMNVEV (reference sequence). Losses at the gene ends were 6 bases for V and 4 bases for J; bases not matched to a gene: 9. The CDR3 is CASSSSDRAYEQYF. The CDR3 region has the DNA TGTGCCAGCAGCTCCTCTGACAGGGCATACGAGCAGTACTTC.

This chain connects TRBV6-5 to TRBJ1-2, with a possible D match to TRBD1 (5 bases). Trimming stripped 6 bases from V and 1 base from J, with 12 bases between. This CDR3 contains 14 residues. Germline V gene lookup returns CDR1 MNHEY and CDR2 SVGAGI. The CDR3 coding sequence is TGTGCCAGCAGACCGGAGGGGATTAACTATGGCTACACCTTC. Translation gives CASRPEGINYGYTF.

There are a few counts of this clonotype. The genes are TRBV7-2 and TRBJ2-3; a possible D gene is TRBD1 (6 bases). The CDR3 is made up of 16 amino acids. Germline CDR1 SGHTA, CDR2 FQGNSA. The V and J ends lost 5 bases and 6 bases respectively, with 21 bases between them. The CDR3 sequence: CASSPIMGAASDTQYF. Written as DNA, the CDR3 is TGTGCCAGCAGCCCCATAATGGGGGCGGCCTCGGATACGCAGTATTTT.